This T cell receptor beta chain was recovered during a study of blood T cell repertoires in COVID-19. About the study: Samples came from the United States, Italy and Spain, spanning acute and convalescent COVID-19. Nucleic acid was either cDNA or gDNA, and it came from T cells, B-cell-depleted T cells, or PBMCs.

V lost 4 bases, J lost 6 bases, and 10 bases lay in between. The CDR3 is made up of 13 amino acids. CDR1 and CDR2 from the germline V gene are SGHTS and YDEGEE. Original handling: Nucleated cell counts were estimated from reference gene primer amplification. Sequencing was performed with immunoSEQ multiplex PCR; in TCRdb, only in-frame clones are kept and a portion is missing. Clonal size and the V and J genes are those of that table, whereas D and trimming came from the DNA. Of 150,000 to 200,000 clones listed, around 85% are singletons. Sequencing was performed on peripheral blood. The chain couples TRBV5-8 to TRBJ2-2; D perhaps matches TRBD1 (6 bases). The sequence derives from a man between 60 and 75 years old who had recovered from COVID-19. The CDR3 bases are TGTGCCAGCAGCCTACAGGGTGCCGGGGAGCTGTTTTTT. Its protein product is CASSLQGAGELFF.